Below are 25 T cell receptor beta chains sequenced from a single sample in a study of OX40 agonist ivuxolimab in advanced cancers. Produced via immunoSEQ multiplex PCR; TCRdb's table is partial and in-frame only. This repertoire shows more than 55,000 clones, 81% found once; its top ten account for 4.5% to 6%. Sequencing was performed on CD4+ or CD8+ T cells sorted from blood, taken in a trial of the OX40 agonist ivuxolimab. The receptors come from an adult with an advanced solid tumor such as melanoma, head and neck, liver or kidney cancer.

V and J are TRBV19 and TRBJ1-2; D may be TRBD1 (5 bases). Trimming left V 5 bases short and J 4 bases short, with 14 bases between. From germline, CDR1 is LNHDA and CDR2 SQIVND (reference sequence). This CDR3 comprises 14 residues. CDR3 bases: TGTGCCAGTAGTGATGGGACGGATGGCTATGGCTACACCTTC. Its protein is CASSDGTDGYGYTF.

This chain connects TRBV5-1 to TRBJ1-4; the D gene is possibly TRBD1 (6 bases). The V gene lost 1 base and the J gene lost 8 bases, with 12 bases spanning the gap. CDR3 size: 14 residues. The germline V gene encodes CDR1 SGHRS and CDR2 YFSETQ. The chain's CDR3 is CASSLRGAEEKLFF. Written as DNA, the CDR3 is TGCGCCAGCAGCTTGAGGGGGGCAGAGGAAAAACTGTTTTTT.

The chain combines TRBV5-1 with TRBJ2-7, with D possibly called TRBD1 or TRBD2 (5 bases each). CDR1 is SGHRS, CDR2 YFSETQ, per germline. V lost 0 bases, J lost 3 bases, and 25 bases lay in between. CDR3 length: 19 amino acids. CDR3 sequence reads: CASSLGQPWGAASLYEQYF. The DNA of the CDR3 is TGCGCCAGCAGCTTGGGACAGCCTTGGGGAGCGGCCTCCCTCTACGAGCAGTACTTC.

The CDR3 sequence: CASSLSQGNGYTF. As DNA, the CDR3 is TGTGCCAGCAGTTTATCCCAGGGGAATGGCTACACCTTC. V usage is TRBV27 and J usage is TRBJ1-2; possibly TRBD1 for D (6 bases). Germline values: CDR1 MNHEY, CDR2 SMNVEV (reference sequence). Trimming took off 0 bases at V and 6 bases at J, with 8 bases between the two ends. The CDR3 totals 13 residues.

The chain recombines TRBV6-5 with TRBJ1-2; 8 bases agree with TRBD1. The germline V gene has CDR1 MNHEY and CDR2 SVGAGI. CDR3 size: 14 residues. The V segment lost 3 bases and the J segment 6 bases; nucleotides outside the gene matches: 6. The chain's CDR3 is CASSYVQGGNGYTF. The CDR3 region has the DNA TGTGCCAGCAGTTATGTACAGGGGGGGAATGGCTACACCTTC.

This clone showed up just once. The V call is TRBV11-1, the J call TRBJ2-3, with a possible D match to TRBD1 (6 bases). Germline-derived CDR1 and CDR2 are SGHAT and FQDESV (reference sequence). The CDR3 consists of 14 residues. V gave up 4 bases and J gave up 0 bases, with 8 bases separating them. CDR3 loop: CASSSGTSTDTQYF. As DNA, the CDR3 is TGTGCCAGCAGCTCCGGGACAAGCACAGATACGCAGTATTTT.

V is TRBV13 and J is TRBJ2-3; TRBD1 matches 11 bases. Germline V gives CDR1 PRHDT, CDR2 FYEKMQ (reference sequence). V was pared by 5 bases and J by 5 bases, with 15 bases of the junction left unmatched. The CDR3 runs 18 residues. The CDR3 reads CASSLITPGQGVIDTQYF. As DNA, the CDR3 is TGTGCCAGCAGCCTCATTACGCCGGGACAGGGGGTGATAGATACGCAGTATTTT.

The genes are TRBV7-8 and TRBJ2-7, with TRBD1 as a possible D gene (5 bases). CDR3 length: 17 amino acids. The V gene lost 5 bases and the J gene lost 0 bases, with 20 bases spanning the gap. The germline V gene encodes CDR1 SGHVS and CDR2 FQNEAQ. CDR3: CASSLIAQRGLSYEQYF. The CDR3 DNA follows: TGTGCCAGCAGCCTCATCGCCCAAAGGGGCCTCTCCTACGAGCAGTACTTC.

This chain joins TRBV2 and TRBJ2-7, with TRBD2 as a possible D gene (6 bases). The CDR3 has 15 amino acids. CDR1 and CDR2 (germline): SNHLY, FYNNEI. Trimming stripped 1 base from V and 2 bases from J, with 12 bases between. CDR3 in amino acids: CASSEVADSTYEQYF. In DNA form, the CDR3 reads TGTGCCAGCAGTGAAGTAGCGGATAGTACCTACGAGCAGTACTTC.

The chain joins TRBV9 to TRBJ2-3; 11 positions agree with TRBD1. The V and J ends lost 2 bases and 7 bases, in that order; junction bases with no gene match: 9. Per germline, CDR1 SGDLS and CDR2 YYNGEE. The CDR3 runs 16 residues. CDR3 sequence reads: CASSVSQGTGGYTQYF. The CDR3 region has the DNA TGTGCCAGCAGCGTGTCCCAAGGGACAGGGGGGTATACGCAGTATTTT. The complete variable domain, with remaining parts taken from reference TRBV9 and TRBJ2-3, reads DSGVTQTPKHLITATGQRVTLRCSPRSGDLSVYWYQQSLDQGLQFLIQYYNGEERAKGNILERFSAQQFPDLHSELNLSSLELGDSALYFCASSVSQGTGGYTQYFGPGTRLTVL.

The CDR3 loop reads CASSRTDQETQYF. The CDR3 DNA follows: TGTGCCAGCAGTCGGACAGATCAAGAGACCCAGTACTTC. The V gene is TRBV6-5, the J gene TRBJ2-5, with a tentative D call TRBD1 (6 bases). This CDR3 comprises 13 residues. V was cut by 5 bases and J by 2 bases, with 9 bases left in between. The germline V gene has CDR1 MNHEY and CDR2 SVGAGI.

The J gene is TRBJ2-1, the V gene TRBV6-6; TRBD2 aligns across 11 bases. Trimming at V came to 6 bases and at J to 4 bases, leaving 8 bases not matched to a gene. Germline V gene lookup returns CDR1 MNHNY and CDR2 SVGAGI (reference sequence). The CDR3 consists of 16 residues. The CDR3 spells CASRGPTSGSYNEQFF. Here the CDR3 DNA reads TGTGCCAGCAGGGGGCCCACTAGCGGGAGTTACAATGAGCAGTTCTTC.

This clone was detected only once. The CDR3 DNA reads as TGTGCCAGCAGCGTAGGGGGAGCGGGGGGCACAGATACGCAGTATTTT. Translating it yields CASSVGGAGGTDTQYF. The rearrangement joins TRBV9 to TRBJ2-3; TRBD2 matches at 8 bases. CDR1 SGDLS and CDR2 YYNGEE come from the germline V gene. The CDR3 runs 16 residues. V shed 0 bases and J 1 base; nucleotides not matched to a gene: 4.

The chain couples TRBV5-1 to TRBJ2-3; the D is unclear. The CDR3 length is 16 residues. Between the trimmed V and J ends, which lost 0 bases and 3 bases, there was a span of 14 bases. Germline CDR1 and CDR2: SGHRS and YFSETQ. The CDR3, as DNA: TGCGCCAGCAGCTTGGGGCTGACCTCTGGGACAGATACGCAGTATTTT. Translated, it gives CASSLGLTSGTDTQYF.

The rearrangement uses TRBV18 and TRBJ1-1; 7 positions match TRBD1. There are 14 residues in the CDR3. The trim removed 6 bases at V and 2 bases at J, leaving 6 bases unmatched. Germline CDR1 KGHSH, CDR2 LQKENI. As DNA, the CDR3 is TGTGCCAGCTCCCAACAGGGGATCAACACTGAAGCTTTCTTT. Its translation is CASSQQGINTEAFF.

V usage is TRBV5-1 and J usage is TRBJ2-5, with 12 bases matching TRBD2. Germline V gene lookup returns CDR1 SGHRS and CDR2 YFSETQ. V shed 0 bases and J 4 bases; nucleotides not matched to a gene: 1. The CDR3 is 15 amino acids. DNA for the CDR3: TGCGCCAGCAGCTTGGAGACTAGCGGGGGAGAGACCCAGTACTTC. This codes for CASSLETSGGETQYF.

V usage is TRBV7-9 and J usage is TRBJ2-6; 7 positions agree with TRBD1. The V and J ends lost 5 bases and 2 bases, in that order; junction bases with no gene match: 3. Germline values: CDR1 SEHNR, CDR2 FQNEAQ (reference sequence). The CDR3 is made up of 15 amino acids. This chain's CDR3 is CASSPDRAGANVLTF. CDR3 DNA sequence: TGTGCCAGCAGCCCCGACAGGGCTGGGGCCAACGTCCTGACTTTC.

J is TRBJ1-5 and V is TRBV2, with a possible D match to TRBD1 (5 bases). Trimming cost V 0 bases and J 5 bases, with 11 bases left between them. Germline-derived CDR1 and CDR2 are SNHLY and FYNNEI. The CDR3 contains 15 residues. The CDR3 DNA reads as TGTGCCAGCAGTGAAGCGCAGGCAGGGTATCAGCCCCAGCATTTT. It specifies CASSEAQAGYQPQHF.

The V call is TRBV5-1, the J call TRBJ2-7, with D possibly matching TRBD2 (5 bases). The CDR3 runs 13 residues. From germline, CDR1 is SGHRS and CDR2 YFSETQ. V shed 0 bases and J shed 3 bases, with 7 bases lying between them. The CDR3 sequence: CASSLAEGYEQYF. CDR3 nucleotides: TGCGCCAGCAGCTTGGCCGAGGGCTACGAGCAGTACTTC.

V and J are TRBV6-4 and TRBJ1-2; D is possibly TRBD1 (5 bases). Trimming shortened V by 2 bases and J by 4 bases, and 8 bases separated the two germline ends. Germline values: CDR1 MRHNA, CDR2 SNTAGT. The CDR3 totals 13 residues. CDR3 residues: CASSDGGVYGYTF. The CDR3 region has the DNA TGTGCCAGCAGTGACGGGGGAGTCTATGGCTACACCTTC.

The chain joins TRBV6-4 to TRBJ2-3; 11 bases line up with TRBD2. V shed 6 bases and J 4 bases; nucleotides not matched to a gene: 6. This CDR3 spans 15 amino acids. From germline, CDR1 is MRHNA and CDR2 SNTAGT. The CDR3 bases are TGTGCCAGCAGCCGATTAGCGGGGGGGCCAGATACGCAGTATTTT. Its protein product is CASSRLAGGPDTQYF.

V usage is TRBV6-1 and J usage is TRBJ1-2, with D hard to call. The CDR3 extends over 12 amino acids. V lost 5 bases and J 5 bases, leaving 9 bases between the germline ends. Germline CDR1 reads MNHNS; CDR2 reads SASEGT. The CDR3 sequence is CASSWQEYGYTF. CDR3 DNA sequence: TGTGCCAGCAGTTGGCAGGAATATGGCTACACCTTC.

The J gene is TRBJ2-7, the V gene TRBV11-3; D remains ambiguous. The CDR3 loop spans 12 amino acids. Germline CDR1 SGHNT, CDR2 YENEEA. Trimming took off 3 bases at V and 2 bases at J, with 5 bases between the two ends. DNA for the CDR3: TGTGCCAGCAGCTTTAGCCCCTACGAGCAGTACTTC. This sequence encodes CASSFSPYEQYF.

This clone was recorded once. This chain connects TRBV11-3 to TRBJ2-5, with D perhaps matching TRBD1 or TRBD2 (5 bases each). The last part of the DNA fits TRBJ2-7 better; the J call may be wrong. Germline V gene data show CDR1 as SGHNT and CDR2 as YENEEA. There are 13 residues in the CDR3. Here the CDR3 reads CASSLGGVHEQYF. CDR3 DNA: TGTGCCAGCAGCTTAGGAGGGGTCCACGAGCAGTACTTC.

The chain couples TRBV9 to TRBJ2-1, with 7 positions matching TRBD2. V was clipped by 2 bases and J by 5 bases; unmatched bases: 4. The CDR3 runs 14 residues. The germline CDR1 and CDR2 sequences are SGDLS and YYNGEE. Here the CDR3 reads CASSVGGRDNEQFF. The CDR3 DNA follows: TGTGCCAGCAGCGTGGGCGGGAGAGACAATGAGCAGTTCTTC.